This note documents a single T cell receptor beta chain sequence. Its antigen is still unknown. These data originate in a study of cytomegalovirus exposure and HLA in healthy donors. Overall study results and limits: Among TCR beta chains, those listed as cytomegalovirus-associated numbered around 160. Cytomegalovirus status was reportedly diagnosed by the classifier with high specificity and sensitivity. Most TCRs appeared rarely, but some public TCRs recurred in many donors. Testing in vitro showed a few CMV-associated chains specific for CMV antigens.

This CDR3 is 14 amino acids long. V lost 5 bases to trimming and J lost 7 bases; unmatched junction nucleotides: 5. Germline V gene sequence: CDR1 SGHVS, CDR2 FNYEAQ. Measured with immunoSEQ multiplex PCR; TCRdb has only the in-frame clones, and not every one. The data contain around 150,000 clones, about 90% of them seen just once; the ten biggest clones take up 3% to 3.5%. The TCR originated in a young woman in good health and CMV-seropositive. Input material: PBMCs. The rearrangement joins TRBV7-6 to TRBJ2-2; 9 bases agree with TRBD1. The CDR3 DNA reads TGTGCCAGCAGCGGGGGACAGGGTGGCGGGGAGCTGTTTTTT. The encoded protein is CASSGGQGGGELFF.